This TCR beta chain was identified in a study of cytomegalovirus exposure and HLA in healthy donors. Study-wide results and limits: A later analysis found most CMV-associated TCR beta chains apparently HLA-restricted.

The study ran its PCR with 60 Vbeta and 13 Jbeta primers. Sequencing was performed with immunoSEQ multiplex PCR; in TCRdb, only in-frame clones are kept and a portion is missing. Recorded for this sample: 65,000 to 95,000 clones. This CDR3 is 13 amino acids long. V was pared by 2 bases and J by 5 bases, with 9 bases between. Germline CDR1 is MNHEY and CDR2 is SVGAGI. Regarding this clone: Its antigen is not identified.

This TCR was sampled from a female donor in good health and CMV-seropositive. The sequencing sample was made of PBMCs. The rearrangement links TRBV6-5 to TRBJ1-1; D unclear. For the CDR3, the DNA is TGTGCCAGCAGTTACGACCGGGTTACTGAAGCTTTCTTT. This codes for CASSYDRVTEAFF.